This TCR beta chain was observed in a study of cytomegalovirus exposure and HLA in healthy donors. Primers for the PCR totalled 60 Vbeta and 13 Jbeta. Sequenced by immunoSEQ multiplex PCR; TCRdb stores in-frame clones only, minus some. The data show approximately 280,000 clones, roughly 89% seen once. The CDR3 is made up of 13 amino acids. The V and J ends lost 0 bases and 5 bases respectively, with 5 bases between them. Germline V gene sequence: CDR1 LGHNA, CDR2 YSLEER. The sequenced material came from PBMCs. The sequence was obtained from a man aged 35 to 55 in good health and CMV-seropositive. This chain joins TRBV4-3 and TRBJ2-1; unclear D gene. The DNA for the CDR3 is TGCGCCAGCAGCCAAGATCTAGACAATGAGCAGTTCTTC. This sequence encodes CASSQDLDNEQFF.